These 12 T cell receptor beta chains originate from one sample sequenced in a study of CD8 T cells in ankylosing spondylitis. No antigen has been identified for these receptors. TCRdb re-analysed the 5' RACE reads in MiXCR, keeping a single row per CDR3 protein. The data contain 750,000 to 850,000 distinct CDR3 sequences, approximately 12% of them singletons. Study outcomes and limitations: A motif in TCR beta, a set of several highly homologous variants, appeared characteristic of ankylosing spondylitis blood.

Sequencing was performed on blood, either unsorted or a sorted T cell fraction (not recorded which). Receptors originate from a male donor with ankylosing spondylitis.

This rearrangement joins TRBV5-5 to TRBJ2-3; D uncertain. The V and J ends lost 1 base and 0 bases respectively, with 9 bases between them. Germline CDR1 is SGHKS and CDR2 is YYEKEE (reference sequence). This CDR3 is 15 amino acids long. CDR3 coding DNA: TGTGCCAGCAGCTTGATAGACCCTAGCACAGATACGCAGTATTTT. Amino acids: CASSLIDPSTDTQYF.

This clonotype was seen a handful of times. The DNA for the CDR3 is TGTGCCAGCAGCTTTGGTTCGGTGGGTGACATTCAGTACTTC. Protein product: CASSFGSVGDIQYF. This chain connects TRBV7-2 to TRBJ2-4; no clear D. Germline V lookup: CDR1 SGHTA, CDR2 FQGNSA. Trimming took off 3 bases at V and 8 bases at J, with 14 bases between the two ends. The length of the CDR3 is 14 residues.

The table lists this clonotype with a few counts. V is TRBV20-1 and J is TRBJ1-4, with 9 bases identical to TRBD1. This CDR3 spans 15 amino acids. The junction had 6 bases not matched to a gene; V was cut back by 0 bases and J by 7 bases. Per germline, CDR1 DFQATT and CDR2 SNEGSKA (reference sequence). The CDR3 protein is CSARDTTGGSEKLFF. DNA of the CDR3: TGCAGTGCTAGAGATACAACAGGGGGCAGTGAAAAACTGTTTTTT.

The chain recombines TRBV11-2 with TRBJ2-6, with a tentative D call TRBD1 (6 bases). Trimming removed 2 bases from V and 4 bases from J, with 9 bases in between. This CDR3 region has 15 residues. Per the germline V gene, CDR1 is SGHAT and CDR2 is FQNNGV. CDR3 in amino acids: CASSLTGLGANVLTF. The CDR3, as DNA: TGTGCCAGCAGCTTAACAGGGCTCGGGGCCAACGTCCTGACTTTC.

This clonotype was counted between two and nine times. The chain is built from TRBV20-1 and TRBJ2-7; 12 bases align to TRBD2. The germline CDR1 and CDR2 sequences are DFQATT and SNEGSKA (reference sequence). CDR3 size: 16 residues. V gave up 5 bases and J gave up 0 bases; unmatched junction bases: 8. CDR3 region: CSAVSQTSGSSYEQYF. CDR3 DNA: TGCAGTGCTGTATCTCAGACTAGCGGGAGCTCCTACGAGCAGTACTTC.

J is TRBJ2-1 and V is TRBV24-1; 14 bases fit TRBD2. V was pared by 3 bases and J by 4 bases, with 7 bases of the junction left unmatched. Per germline, CDR1 KGHDR and CDR2 SFDVKD. This CDR3 has 18 amino acids. The CDR3 here is CATSDGGLAGGSYNEQFF. In DNA, the CDR3 is TGTGCCACCAGTGATGGAGGACTAGCGGGAGGTTCGTACAATGAGCAGTTCTTC.

In regard to this clonotype: A read error may explain this, as a much larger clone is one base away. The CDR3 region has the DNA TGTGCCTTCATGGAAGACACCACCTCCTACGAGCAGTACTTC. Its translation is CAFMEDTTSYEQYF. V usage is TRBV10-3 and J usage is TRBJ2-7; D not certain. Trimming stripped 11 bases from V and 0 bases from J, with 17 bases between. Germline-derived CDR1 and CDR2 are ENHRY and SYGVKD. This CDR3 has 14 residues.

This chain links TRBV7-2 with TRBJ2-2; no definite D call. From germline, CDR1 is SGHTA and CDR2 FQGNSA. Trimming cost V 1 base and J 5 bases, with 11 bases left between them. There are 15 residues in the CDR3. This CDR3 is CASSLVRTSTGELFF. The CDR3 bases are TGTGCCAGCAGCTTAGTAAGGACCTCTACCGGGGAGCTGTTTTTT.

Only a few counts were recorded for this clonotype. The chain joins TRBV6-2 or TRBV6-3 to TRBJ2-4, with 8 bases lining up with TRBD2. In germline, CDR1 is MNHEY, CDR2 SVGEGT. V shed 7 bases and J 2 bases; nucleotides not matched to a gene: 10. The CDR3 is 16 residues long. The CDR3 region has the DNA TGTGCCAGCACGGGTCTGCGGGAGGAGACCAAAAACATTCAGTACTTC. Protein product: CASTGLREETKNIQYF.

With regard to this clonotype: The CDR3 ends on some other residue instead of the conserved phenylalanine or tryptophan, so this is likely a read error. V gene TRBV6-1 combines with J gene TRBJ2-5; 7 bases are a match to TRBD2. CDR3 length equals 14 residues. Germline loops: CDR1 MNHNS, CDR2 SASEGT. V lost 8 bases and J lost 7; bases outside the gene matches: 13. CDR3 DNA: TGTGCCAGCGGGAGGGAGGCCTATAGGGGGACCCAGTACATC. Translating it yields CASGREAYRGTQYI.

The rearrangement uses TRBV20-1 and TRBJ2-7; D uncertain. Trimming took 4 bases from V and 0 from J, leaving 10 bases between them. The CDR3 sequence is 13 residues long. The germline CDR1 and CDR2 sequences are DFQATT and SNEGSKA (reference sequence). CDR3 nucleotides: TGCAGTGCTAAGGACGCCGGCTCCTACGAGCAGTACTTC. Translation: CSAKDAGSYEQYF.

The gene calls are TRBV12-3 or TRBV12-4 and TRBJ1-6, with 8 nucleotides matching TRBD1. The CDR3 covers 14 residues. V lost 6 bases and J lost 9; bases outside the gene matches: 7. CDR3 bases: TGTGCCAGCAGATCCGGGACAGGCGGTTCACCCCTCCACTTT. Its protein product is CASRSGTGGSPLHF.